Sequencing of this T cell receptor (beta chain) was carried out in a study of T cell repertoires in cytomegalovirus infection. Overall study context: Indicated by public TCR beta signatures were CMV infection and matching HLA type. Overall study findings and caveats: Pooled public TCR beta family frequency picked out CMV carriers with the relevant HLA. Clonotype analysis showed dominance of the ex vivo response by HLA-C-restricted CMV-specific TCR beta clonotypes.

TCRdb passed the reads through MiXCR, listing each CDR3 protein once. Here the sample spans 310,000 or so distinct CDR3 sequences, more than 20% being singletons. Deletions cut 6 bases from V and 8 bases from J, with 14 bases between. This CDR3 spans 14 amino acids. About this clonotype: The antigen is undetermined.

Sequences were obtained from PBMCs. The chain carries TRBV12-3 or TRBV12-4 and TRBJ1-6; D possibly corresponds to TRBD1 (6 bases). This TCR came from a human donor in good health (CMV status not recorded). Some clones in this sample may be carry-over from other donors' samples. The CDR3 protein is CASSLMGAYSPLHF. The CDR3 coding sequence is TGTGCCAGCAGCTTGATGGGGGCTTATTCACCCCTCCACTTT.